Listed below are T cell receptor beta chains from one sample, sequenced in a study of Graves' ophthalmopathy and Graves' hyperthyroidism. TCRdb redid the calling of the multiplex PCR reads with MiXCR, one entry per CDR3 protein. Of about 700,000 distinct CDR3 sequences in the sample, under 50% were seen once. The sample comprised peripheral blood. These receptors were taken from an adult man with Graves' ophthalmopathy. Both conserved end residues are part of each CDR3.

TRBV19	TRBJ1-2	CASSMERDRGPNYGYTF
TRBV20-1	TRBJ2-5	CSAQNQGYEETQYF
TRBV7-3	TRBJ1-5	CASSVMGSYQPQHF
TRBV7-8	TRBJ2-6	CASRDLLSGANVLTF
TRBV2	TRBJ1-1	CAIRTGTGAEAFF
TRBV7-3	TRBJ2-7	CASSLRLASNEQYF
TRBV6-1	TRBJ2-5	CASGYSGLASETQYF
TRBV29-1	TRBJ1-4	CSVEATGVEKLFF
TRBV14	TRBJ1-1	CASSQTQARAAFF
TRBV5-1	TRBJ2-7	CASSFSGSRGNEQYF
TRBV6-1	TRBJ1-5	CASTRGRQNSNQPQHF
TRBV4-3	TRBJ2-6	CASSNPTGTGANVLTF
TRBV12-3/TRBV12-4	TRBJ2-7	CASSQVLGARTYEQYF
TRBV4-1	TRBJ2-1	CASSQDPGGDEQFF
TRBV24-1	TRBJ2-2	CATSDPGLHTGELFF
TRBV4-3	TRBJ2-5	CASSQPGQGSETQYF
TRBV10-3	TRBJ1-1	CAISDPPGQRNTEAFF
TRBV6-5	TRBJ1-2	CASLGGSGYTF
TRBV20-1	TRBJ1-1	CSAREQSRALAEAFF
TRBV7-2	TRBJ2-2	CASSLPRDRGYTGELFF
TRBV12-5	TRBJ1-1	CASANPTTEAFF
TRBV19	TRBJ1-5	CASSIRADNQPQHF
TRBV2	TRBJ2-2	CASSQSTSGRNTGELFF
TRBV2	TRBJ2-5	CASWVGETQYF
TRBV7-7	TRBJ2-5	CASSLGTGATRETQYF
TRBV5-1	TRBJ2-7	CASSEDQEGYEQYF
TRBV10-3	TRBJ1-2	CARGPGAGYGYTF
TRBV6-5	TRBJ1-2	CASSYTRGDGYTF
TRBV7-9	TRBJ2-5	CASSRSETQYF
TRBV12-3/TRBV12-4	TRBJ1-2	CASSLRRDTGGYTF
TRBV5-8	TRBJ2-6	CASSPGTVGPGANVLTF
TRBV4-3	TRBJ1-1	CASSQDEGANTEAFF
TRBV24-1	TRBJ1-1	CATSAVGNTEAFF
TRBV7-2	TRBJ2-5	CASSPGWDRGSQETQYF
TRBV7-2	TRBJ2-5	CASSLILGGQETQYF
TRBV21-1	TRBJ2-7	CASSISGLAGAEQYF